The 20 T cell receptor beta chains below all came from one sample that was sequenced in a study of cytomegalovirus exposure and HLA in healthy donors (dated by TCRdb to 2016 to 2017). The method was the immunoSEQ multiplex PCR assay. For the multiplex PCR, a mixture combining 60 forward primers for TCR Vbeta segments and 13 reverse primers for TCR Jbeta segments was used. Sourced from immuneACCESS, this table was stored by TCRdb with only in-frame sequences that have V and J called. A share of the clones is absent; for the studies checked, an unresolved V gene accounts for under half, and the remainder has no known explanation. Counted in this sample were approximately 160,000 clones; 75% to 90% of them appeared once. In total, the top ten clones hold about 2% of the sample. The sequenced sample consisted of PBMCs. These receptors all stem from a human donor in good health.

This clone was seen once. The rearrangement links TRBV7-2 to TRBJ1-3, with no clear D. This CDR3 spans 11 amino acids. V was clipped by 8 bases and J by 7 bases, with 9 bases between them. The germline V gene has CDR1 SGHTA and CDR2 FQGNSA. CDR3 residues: CASGLGNTIYF. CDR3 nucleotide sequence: TGTGCCAGCGGTCTCGGGAACACCATATATTTT.

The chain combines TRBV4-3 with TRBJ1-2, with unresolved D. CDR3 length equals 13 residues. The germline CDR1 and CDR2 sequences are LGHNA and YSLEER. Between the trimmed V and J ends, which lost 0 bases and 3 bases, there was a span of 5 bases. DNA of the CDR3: TGCGCCAGCAGCCAAGATATAGACTATGGCTACACCTTC. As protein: CASSQDIDYGYTF.

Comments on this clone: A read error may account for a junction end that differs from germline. Here the CDR3 reads CASSLGGGSDNEQFF. The CDR3 nucleotides read TGTGCCAGCAGCTTAGGCGGGGGCTCCGACAATGAGCAGTTCTTC. This chain uses TRBV11-3 with TRBJ2-1; D is perhaps TRBD2 (7 bases). Germline CDR1 and CDR2: SGHNT and YENEEA. There are 15 residues in the CDR3.

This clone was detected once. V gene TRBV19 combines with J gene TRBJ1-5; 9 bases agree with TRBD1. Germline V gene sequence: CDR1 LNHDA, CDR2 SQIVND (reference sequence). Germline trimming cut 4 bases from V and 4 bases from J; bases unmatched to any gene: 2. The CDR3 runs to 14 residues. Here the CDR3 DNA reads TGTGCCAGTAGTAAGGACAGGGGAAATCAGCCCCAGCATTTT. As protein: CASSKDRGNQPQHF.

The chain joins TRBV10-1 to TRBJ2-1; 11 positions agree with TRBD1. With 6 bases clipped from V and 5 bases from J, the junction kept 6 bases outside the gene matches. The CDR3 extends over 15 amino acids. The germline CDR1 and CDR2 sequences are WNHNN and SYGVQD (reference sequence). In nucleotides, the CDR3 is TGCGCCAGCAGCCAAGGACAGGGGGCACACAATGAGCAGTTCTTC. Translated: CASSQGQGAHNEQFF.

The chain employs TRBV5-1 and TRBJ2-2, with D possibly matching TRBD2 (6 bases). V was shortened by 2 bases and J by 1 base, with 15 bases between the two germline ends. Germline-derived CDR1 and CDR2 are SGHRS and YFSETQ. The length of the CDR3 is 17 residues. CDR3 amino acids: CASSLEPGLLNTGELFF. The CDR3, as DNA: TGCGCCAGCAGCTTAGAACCGGGACTTCTGAACACCGGGGAGCTGTTTTTT.

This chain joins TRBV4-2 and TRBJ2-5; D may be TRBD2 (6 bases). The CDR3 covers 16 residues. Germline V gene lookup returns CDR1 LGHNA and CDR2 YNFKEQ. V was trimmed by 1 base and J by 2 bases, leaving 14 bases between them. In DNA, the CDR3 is TGTGCCAGCAGCCAAGGATCTGGGACTCAGCAAGAGACCCAGTACTTC. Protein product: CASSQGSGTQQETQYF.

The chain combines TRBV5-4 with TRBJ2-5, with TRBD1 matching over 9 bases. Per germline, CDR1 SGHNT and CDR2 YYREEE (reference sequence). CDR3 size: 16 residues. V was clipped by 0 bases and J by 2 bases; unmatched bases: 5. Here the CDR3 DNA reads TGTGCCAGCAGCTTGGCCCTTGGACAGGGGCAAGAGACCCAGTACTTC. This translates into CASSLALGQGQETQYF. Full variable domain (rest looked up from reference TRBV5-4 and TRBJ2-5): ETGVTQSPTHLIKTRGQQVTLRCSSQSGHNTVSWYQQALGQGPQFIFQYYREEENGRGNFPPRFSGLQFPNYSSELNVNALELDDSALYLCASSLALGQGQETQYFGPGTRLLVL.

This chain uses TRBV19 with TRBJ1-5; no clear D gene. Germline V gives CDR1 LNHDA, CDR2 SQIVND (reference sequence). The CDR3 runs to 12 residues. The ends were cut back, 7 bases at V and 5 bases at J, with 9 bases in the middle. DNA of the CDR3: TGTGCCAGTACGTCTCTCGATCAGCCCCAGCATTTT. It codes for CASTSLDQPQHF.

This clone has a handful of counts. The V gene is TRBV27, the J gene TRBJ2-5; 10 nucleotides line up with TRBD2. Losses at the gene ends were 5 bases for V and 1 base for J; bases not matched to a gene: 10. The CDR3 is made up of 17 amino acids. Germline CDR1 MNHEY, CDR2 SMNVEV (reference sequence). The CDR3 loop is CASSTARTSGSQETQYF. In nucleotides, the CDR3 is TGTGCCAGCAGTACCGCTCGGACTAGCGGCTCCCAAGAGACCCAGTACTTC.

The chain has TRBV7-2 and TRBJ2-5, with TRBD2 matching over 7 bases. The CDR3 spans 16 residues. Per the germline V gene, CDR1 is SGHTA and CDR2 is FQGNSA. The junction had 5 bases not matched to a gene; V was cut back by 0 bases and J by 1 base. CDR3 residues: CASSLAWASGQETQYF. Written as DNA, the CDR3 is TGTGCCAGCAGCTTAGCGTGGGCTAGCGGCCAAGAGACCCAGTACTTC.

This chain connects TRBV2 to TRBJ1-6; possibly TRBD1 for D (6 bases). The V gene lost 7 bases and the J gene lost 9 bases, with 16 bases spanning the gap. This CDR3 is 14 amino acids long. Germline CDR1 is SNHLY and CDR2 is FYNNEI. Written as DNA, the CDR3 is TGTGCCAGCACCCGGGGAGGGGGTGGTTCACCCCTCCACTTT. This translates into CASTRGGGGSPLHF.

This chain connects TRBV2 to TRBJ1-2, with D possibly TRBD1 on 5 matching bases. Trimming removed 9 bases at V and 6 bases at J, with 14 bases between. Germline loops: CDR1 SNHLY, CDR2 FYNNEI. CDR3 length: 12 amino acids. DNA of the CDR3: TGTGCCAGTAGGACAAGGTCCGATGGCTACACCTTC. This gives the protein CASRTRSDGYTF. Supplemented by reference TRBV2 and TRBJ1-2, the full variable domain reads EPEVTQTPSHQVTQMGQEVILRCVPISNHLYFYWYRQILGQKVEFLVSFYNNEISEKSEIFDDQFSVERPDGSNFTLKIRSTKLEDSAMYFCASRTRSDGYTFGSGTRLTVV.

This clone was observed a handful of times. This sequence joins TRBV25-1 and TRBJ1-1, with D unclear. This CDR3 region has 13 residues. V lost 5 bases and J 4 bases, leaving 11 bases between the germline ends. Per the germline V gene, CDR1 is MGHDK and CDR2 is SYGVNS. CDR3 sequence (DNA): TGTGCCAGCAGTAGAGGGCCAGGCACTGAAGCTTTCTTT. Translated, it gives CASSRGPGTEAFF. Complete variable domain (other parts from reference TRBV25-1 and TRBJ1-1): EADIYQTPRYLVIGTGKKITLECSQTMGHDKMYWYQQDPGMELHLIHYSYGVNSTEKGDLSSESTVSRIRTEHFPLTLESARPSHTSQYLCASSRGPGTEAFFGQGTRLTVV.

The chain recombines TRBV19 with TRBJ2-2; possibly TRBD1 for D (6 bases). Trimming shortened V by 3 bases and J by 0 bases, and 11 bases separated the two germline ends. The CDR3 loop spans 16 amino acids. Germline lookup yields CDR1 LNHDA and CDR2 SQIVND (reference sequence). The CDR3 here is CASSIRTASNTGELFF. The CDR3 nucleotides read TGTGCCAGTAGTATCCGGACAGCCTCGAACACCGGGGAGCTGTTTTTT. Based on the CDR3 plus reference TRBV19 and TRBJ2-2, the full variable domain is DGGITQSPKYLFRKEGQNVTLSCEQNLNHDAMYWYRQDPGQGLRLIYYSQIVNDFQKGDIAEGYSVSREKKESFPLTVTSAQKNPTAFYLCASSIRTASNTGELFFGEGSRLTVL.

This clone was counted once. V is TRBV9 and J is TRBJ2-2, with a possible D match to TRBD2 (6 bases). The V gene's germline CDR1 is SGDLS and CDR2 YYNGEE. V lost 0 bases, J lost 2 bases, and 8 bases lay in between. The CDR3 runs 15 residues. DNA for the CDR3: TGTGCCAGCAGCGTAGGGACTATAAACACCGGGGAGCTGTTTTTT. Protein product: CASSVGTINTGELFF.

The chain's CDR3 is CASRGDRVNYGYTF. Here the CDR3 DNA reads TGTGCCAGCAGGGGGGACAGGGTGAACTATGGCTACACCTTC. This chain uses TRBV6-5 with TRBJ1-2, with 9 bases that match TRBD1. The V segment lost 6 bases and the J segment 2 bases; nucleotides outside the gene matches: 4. CDR1 MNHEY and CDR2 SVGAGI come from the germline V gene. This CDR3 has 14 amino acids.

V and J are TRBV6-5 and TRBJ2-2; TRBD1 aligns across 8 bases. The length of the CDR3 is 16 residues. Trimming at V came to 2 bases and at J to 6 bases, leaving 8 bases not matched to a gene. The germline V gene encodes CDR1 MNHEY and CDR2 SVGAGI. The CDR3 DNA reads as TGTGCCAGCAGTTACCCGGACAGGGCTAGGGCCGGGGAGCTGTTTTTT. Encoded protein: CASSYPDRARAGELFF.

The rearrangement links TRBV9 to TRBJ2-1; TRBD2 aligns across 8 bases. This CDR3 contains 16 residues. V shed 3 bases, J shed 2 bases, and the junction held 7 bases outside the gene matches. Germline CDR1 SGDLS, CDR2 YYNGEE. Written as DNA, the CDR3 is TGTGCCAGCAGCGGTAGTGCGGGGGGACCCTACAATGAGCAGTTCTTC. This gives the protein CASSGSAGGPYNEQFF.

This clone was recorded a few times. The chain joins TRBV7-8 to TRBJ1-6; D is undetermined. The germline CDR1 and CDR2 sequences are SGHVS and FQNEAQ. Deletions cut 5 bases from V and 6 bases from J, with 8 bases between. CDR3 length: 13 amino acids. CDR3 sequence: CASSPILNSPLHF. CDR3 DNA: TGTGCCAGCAGCCCCATACTTAATTCACCCCTCCACTTT.